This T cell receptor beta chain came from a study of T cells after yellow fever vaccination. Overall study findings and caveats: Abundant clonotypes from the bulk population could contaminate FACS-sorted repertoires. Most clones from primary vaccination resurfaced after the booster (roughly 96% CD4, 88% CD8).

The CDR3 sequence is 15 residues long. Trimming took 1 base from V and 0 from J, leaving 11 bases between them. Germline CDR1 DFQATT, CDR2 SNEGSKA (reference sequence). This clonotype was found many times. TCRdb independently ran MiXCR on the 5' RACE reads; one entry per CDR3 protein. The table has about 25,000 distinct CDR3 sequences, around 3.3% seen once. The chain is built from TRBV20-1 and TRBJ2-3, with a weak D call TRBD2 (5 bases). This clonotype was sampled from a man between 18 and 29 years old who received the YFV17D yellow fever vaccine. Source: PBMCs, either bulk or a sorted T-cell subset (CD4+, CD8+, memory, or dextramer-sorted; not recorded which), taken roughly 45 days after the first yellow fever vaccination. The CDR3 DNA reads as TGCAGTGCTAGAGTACTAGGACCTAGCACAGATACGCAGTATTTT. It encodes CSARVLGPSTDTQYF.